A selection of T cell receptor beta chains follows, all from one sample in a study of CD8+ T cells in alopecia areata. Sequencing was performed with immunoSEQ multiplex PCR; in TCRdb, only in-frame clones are kept and a portion is missing. The repertoire holds about 200,000 clones, with 50% to 70% as singletons. The sample here was CD4+ T cells sorted from blood, taken at week 49, from a patient treated with tofacitinib. The receptors shown here come from a human donor with alopecia areata. CDR3s include the opening cysteine and the closing phenylalanine or tryptophan. D genes are given only for firm matches.

D gene	V gene	J gene	CDR3 length	CDR3 protein
TRBD1	TRBV7-2	TRBJ1-6	13	CASSDTPGQTLHF
NA	TRBV14	TRBJ1-6	15	CASSQGKRRDSPLHF
TRBD1	TRBV29-1	TRBJ2-7	14	CSVQGTARVDEQYF
NA	TRBV7-7	TRBJ2-1	13	CASSLKPDNEQFF
NA	TRBV2	TRBJ2-4	13	CASEGVAKNIQYF
NA	TRBV9	TRBJ1-2	14	CASSVGPANYGYTF
NA	TRBV29-1	TRBJ2-7	11	CSVDQLGEQYF
NA	TRBV30	TRBJ2-7	8	CAFYEQYF
NA	TRBV29-1	TRBJ2-1	13	CSVEEGRVNEQFF
TRBD1	TRBV14	TRBJ2-6	19	CASSQVQGLLGSGANVLTF
TRBD1	TRBV7-9	TRBJ1-5	14	CASSSPGTGAAQHF
TRBD1	TRBV7-2	TRBJ2-7	15	CASSKTRQGYYEQYF
NA	TRBV29-1	TRBJ1-2	10	CSVDGNGYTF
NA	TRBV25-1	TRBJ2-3	14	CASRKDLGPDTQYF
NA	TRBV2	TRBJ1-2	15	CASRRLDVGNYGYTF
TRBD2	TRBV29-1	TRBJ2-7	16	CSVGWASGGAMGEQYF
NA	TRBV7-2	TRBJ2-7	16	CASSLDRDTLAYEQYF
NA	TRBV6-5	TRBJ2-5	12	CASSSRGETQYF
TRBD1	TRBV6-6	TRBJ2-7	14	CASSPVQGEGEQYF
TRBD1	TRBV30	TRBJ1-1	15	CAWSGTGVENTEAFF
NA	TRBV15	TRBJ1-6	12	CATSRDNSPLHF
NA	TRBV14	TRBJ1-1	15	CASSPRGSGNTEAFF
NA	TRBV15	TRBJ2-6	17	CATSRVVGRAGANVLTF
TRBD1	TRBV27	TRBJ1-2	13	CASRGQLNYGYTF
TRBD2	TRBV11-3	TRBJ2-1	15	CASSLGASGLNEQFF
NA	TRBV4-1	TRBJ2-7	17	CASSQGIANWIKNEQYF
NA	TRBV6-6	TRBJ2-3	15	CASSYRTTSTDTQYF
NA	TRBV19	TRBJ2-3	17	CASSIPSPPRFTDTQYF
TRBD2	TRBV9	TRBJ2-1	16	CASSVAGSGSYNEQFF
NA	TRBV6-6	TRBJ2-5	12	CASSRYQETQYF
NA	TRBV18	TRBJ2-5	11	CASSSQETQYF
TRBD2	TRBV15	TRBJ2-1	15	CATSSFVAGLHEQFF
NA	TRBV23-1	TRBJ1-6	15	CASSQYPGDNSPLHF
NA	TRBV29-1	TRBJ1-1	13	CSVGGASNTEAFF
TRBD1	TRBV5-1	TRBJ2-6	16	CASSLGTGAGANVLTF
NA	TRBV4-1	TRBJ2-5	15	CASSLTGVPQETQYF
NA	TRBV2	TRBJ2-3	11	CASGRADTQYF
NA	TRBV15	TRBJ1-1	15	CATSRDPGENTEAFF
NA	TRBV30	TRBJ1-4	11	CAWSRNRELFF
TRBD2	TRBV4-3	TRBJ2-7	13	CASSQAPGGEQYF